The clone carrying this TCR beta chain appeared many times. The antigen remains undetermined. TCRdb used MiXCR to reprocess the RT-PCR reads, holding one entry per CDR3 protein. The data contain approximately 520,000 distinct CDR3 sequences, 25% of them singletons. The CDR3 spans 15 residues. Trimming removed 6 bases at V and 0 bases at J, with 14 bases between. The data were taken from a study of response to subunit inactivated influenza vaccine. Study-level findings and limits: It was suggested by the authors that few new T cells are recruited by each seasonal influenza vaccination.

The clonotype comes from a man between 50 and 59 years old who received an inactivated influenza vaccine. The sample was CD4+ T cells sorted from PBMCs, taken about 5 days after vaccination. The rearrangement joins TRBV12-3 or TRBV12-4 to TRBJ1-2; TRBD1 is a possible D gene (5 bases). The chain's CDR3 is CASRAGTATNYGYTF. Written as DNA, the CDR3 is TGTGCCAGCAGGGCCGGGACGGCTACTAACTATGGCTACACCTTC.